This TCR beta chain comes out of a study of blood T cell repertoires in COVID-19. Looking at the study overall: Nucleic acid was either cDNA or gDNA, and it came from T cells, B-cell-depleted T cells, or PBMCs.

V gave up 7 bases and J gave up 3 bases, with 13 bases separating them. Germline CDR1 and CDR2: MNHEY and SVGAGI. The CDR3 totals 13 residues. A Seattle source enrolled patients during active infection and followed them longitudinally. Source study methods: For nucleated cells, counts were estimated from reference gene primer amplification. Clones were sequenced by immunoSEQ multiplex PCR, and TCRdb holds only the in-frame ones, with some missing. The V and J calls and clone size are taken from that table; D and trimming were inferred from the DNA. Of more than 300,000 clones in the sample, approximately 87% are singletons; the top ten hold around 6%. The table lists this clone with a few counts.

Sequencing was carried out using peripheral blood. The sequence came from a woman aged 45 to 65 with COVID-19, enrolled during active disease. V is TRBV6-5 and J is TRBJ2-7; tentatively, D is TRBD2 (5 bases). CDR3 bases: TGTGCCAGCACCACCCGAGGGAGCTACGAGCAGTACTTC. Protein sequence: CASTTRGSYEQYF.